This T cell receptor beta chain was found in a study of cytomegalovirus exposure and HLA in healthy donors (dated by TCRdb to the late 2010s). Study-level background: An earlier analysis of roughly 500 of the donors reported 250 to 300 Gb of sequence data and approximately 110 million unique TCR beta sequences from some 180 million T cells. Using immunosequencing, the study profiled T cell repertoires from fewer than 700 subjects and related those repertoires to cytomegalovirus serostatus. Of the approximately 370 genotyped donors, 75% to 85% were placed in the genetic ancestry cluster associated with self-reported Caucasian donors. Approximately 300 gigabases of sequencing data and roughly 80 million unique TCR sequences made up an early release that covered some 640 HLA-typed donors. Class I and class II HLA loci were covered by the typing at four-digit resolution. On average, over 200,000 unique TCR beta nucleotide sequences were sequenced per donor among about 400 genotyped donors of the cohort, with roughly 18% of those sequences being non-productive. A later genetic analysis took genome-wide SNP genotypes for about 65% of the 666 donors and used that subset as a discovery cohort. An earlier analysis of 587 of the donors used high-throughput TCR beta sequencing to judge whether each TCR beta V gene segment behaved as functional or pseudogenic. The study aimed to test whether signatures of past pathogen exposure could be identified by cataloging public T cell receptors. In addition to the first cohort of approximately 650 subjects, a separate validation cohort of under 150 different subjects was used. All discovery cohort repertoires had been generated using a single sequencing platform. To predict cytomegalovirus infection status, the study brought together high-throughput TCR immunosequencing, statistical association of individual TCRs with disease status, and machine learning. Several DR-DQ haplotypes were handled as single units for association and clustering because linkage in the cohort was strong. Typing coverage differed by locus: A, B, C, DRB1 and DQB1 were typed in roughly 620-640 donors, DQA1 in about 550, DPA1 in around 580, and DPB1 in 472. Rather than drawing on any new phenotypic data, the later analysis identified candidate immune exposures from TCR beta sequences and the way those sequences occurred across donors. Donor age, sex, ethnicity and CMV serostatus were compiled alongside the repertoire data. In a later analysis, previously published TCR beta repertoires from about 640 donors were re-analyzed and high-resolution HLA genotyping was added so that TCR occurrence patterns could be studied.

The library came from the immunoSEQ multiplex PCR assay. For the multiplex PCR, a mixture combining 60 forward primers for TCR Vbeta segments and 13 reverse primers for TCR Jbeta segments was used. The CDR3 region of rearranged TCR beta genes was amplified from genomic DNA by a multiplex PCR assay. The Illumina HiSeq System was used to sequence the amplified TCR beta libraries as 87-base-pair reads. As for how the authors treated the data: A later analysis tallied roughly 78 million unique TCR beta chains across the 666 repertoires, and around 10 million of those chains were shared by two or more donors. To remove PCR and sequencing errors, raw reads were error-corrected and collapsed into unique sequences using a nearest-neighbor algorithm that merged closely related sequences. V, D and J gene segments were assigned by aligning CDR3 sequences to IMGT reference sequences. For a sequence to be retained, a match of at least six nucleotides was required to both a V gene segment and a J gene segment. A rearrangement counted as productive if the CDR3 had no stop codons and remained in frame with V and J, and every other rearrangement counted as non-productive. CDR3 was defined by IMGT convention, running from the second conserved V-encoded cysteine to the conserved J-encoded phenylalanine. Sequences without an unambiguous match to a single V gene segment were excluded from the earlier analysis of 587 of the donors. In an earlier analysis of a few hundred of the donors, a V segment was called functional when productive rearrangements were above 56.7%, and segregating when the standard deviation between donors exceeded 5%. A statistical classification framework was built for diagnosing cytomegalovirus status from the catalog of TCR beta chain sequences. In a later analysis, V and J genes were assigned by comparing TCR nucleotide sequences against IMGT/GENE-DB human TR gene sequences. Using the TCRdist pipeline, a later analysis assigned CDR3 sequences along with most-parsimonious VDJ recombination scenarios. In a later analysis, each TCR beta chain was defined by its CDR3 amino acid sequence together with its V-gene family, and reads without a unique V-gene family were excluded. A later analysis removed 500 to 650 highly shared, low-generation-probability nucleotide sequences to deal with suspected cross-contamination and a sequencing artifact. For each public chain, a later analysis derived a clonal expansion index from normalized ranks of inferred template counts within each repertoire. A later analysis computed generation probabilities with a VDJ recombination model fitted to out-of-frame rearrangements, and checked the results against IGoR. Hypergeometric tests were used in a later analysis to score TCR-TCR, TCR-HLA and TCR-CMV co-occurrence, with a repertoire-size bias correction applied to the TCR pairs. In a later analysis, false discovery rates were estimated by permuting HLA or CMV assignments 20 times. A later analysis grouped co-occurring TCRs with DBSCAN, adding TCRdist sequence similarity when clustering within HLA-allele-positive subsets. Co-occurrence clustering excluded repertoires with fewer than 30,000 or more than 120,000 public chains, plus five with anomalous nucleotide sharing. The source is immuneACCESS, and TCRdb retained only in-frame sequences with V and J called. Part of the clones is not carried over; for the studies checked, unresolved V genes explain less than half of this, and the remainder is unexplained. Clone size and the V and J calls come from that table; the DNA yielded D and trimming. Present in this sample are around 150,000 clones, almost 80% of which were seen just once. The top ten clones comprise around 1.4% of the sample.

The cohort was made up of approximately 670 healthy bone marrow donors. At the time of sampling, every cohort member was nominally healthy, though immune exposures that went unrecorded were likely present. The donor was CMV seronegative and was included in the group of hundreds of seronegative cohort members. Every donor gave a peripheral blood sample, and the peripheral blood mononuclear cells from that sample were used for TCR beta sequencing. Genomic DNA extraction from the blood cell samples was performed with the Qiagen DNeasy Blood Extraction Kit. Trimmed from V: 5 bases; trimmed from J: 5 bases; junction bases lacking a gene match: 6. The germline V gene sets CDR1 to SGHAT and CDR2 to FQNNGV. The CDR3 starts with the cysteine, ends with the phenylalanine, and has 15 residues. The only DNA kept is the CDR3, 45 bases in frame from the first base. Note on this clone: Its specific antigen is unknown. Per-base quality was not reported, and no clone a single base away is much larger than it.

Overall study results and their limits: A later analysis found that most CMV-associated TCR beta chains appeared HLA-restricted, with HLA associations seemingly driven largely by CMV exposure. The classifier was reported to diagnose cytomegalovirus status with high specificity and sensitivity in both the original cohort and the validation cohort. The cohort was sequenced for TCR beta chains only, and without alpha or paired-chain data the features that could be detected were limited. The authors suggested that the approach could potentially be extended to other disease states and immunological phenotypes. Linkage disequilibrium might explain the correlated functional status among segregating V segments, but an unknown experimental factor could not be excluded. In the study, approximately 150 TCR beta chains were listed as associated with cytomegalovirus. A later genetic analysis associated a missense DCLRE1C variant with V-gene and J-gene trimming of TCR beta chains, and an independent cohort replicated the association. Immune exposure information for the cohort was limited to CMV serostatus. In a later analysis, HLA-associated TCR beta chains were found to be more clonally expanded and to have lower generation probabilities than equally common non-associated chains. In an earlier analysis of about 550 of the donors, most TCR beta V segments were observed in productive rearrangements about 87% or about 30% of the time, broadly matching IMGT annotations. HLA typing was unavailable for some donors at each locus, so association tests used only the typed subset. When HLA alleles, especially DR and DQ, strongly co-occurred, TCR associations were difficult to assign to individual alleles. Because counts were too low, seventeen rarely observed V segments, including chromosome 9 orphons, were excluded from the earlier analysis of around 590 of the donors. A cluster of highly shared sequence variants was judged likely to represent a technical artifact of the sequencing pipeline. According to a later analysis, parvovirus B19, influenza, CMV and Epstein-Barr virus appeared linked to several top co-occurrence clusters. Most TCR sequences were seen in very few donors, while some public TCRs were found in many individuals. The 87-base-pair reads could not distinguish some IMGT-functional V segments, including TRBV6-2 and TRBV6-3, so those segments were excluded. A further reported finding was that TCR beta sequences accurately predicted the HLA-A and HLA-B alleles for most subjects in the first cohort. A later genetic analysis reported fewer N-insertions in productive TCRs among donors in an Asian-associated ancestry cluster than the approximately 670-donor mean. According to a later analysis, TCR association rates differed among HLA loci, with DRB1 alleles showing the most associated TCRs and HLA-C alleles showing the fewest. Presence/absence analyses assumed roughly uniform sequencing depth across donors, an assumption that may not hold. At a false discovery rate of 0.05, a later analysis linked some 18,000 TCR beta sequences to specific HLA alleles. In vitro tests confirmed that a few of the cytomegalovirus-associated TCR beta chains recognize cytomegalovirus antigens.

Sample: PBMCs. The TCR comes from a male donor in good health and CMV-seronegative. This chain is built from TRBV11-2 and TRBJ1-1; 12 bases in between match TRBD1. The CDR3 region reads CASSPRDRGHTEAFF. Here is the DNA: TGTGCCAGCAGCCCCCGGGACAGGGGGCATACTGAAGCTTTCTTT.